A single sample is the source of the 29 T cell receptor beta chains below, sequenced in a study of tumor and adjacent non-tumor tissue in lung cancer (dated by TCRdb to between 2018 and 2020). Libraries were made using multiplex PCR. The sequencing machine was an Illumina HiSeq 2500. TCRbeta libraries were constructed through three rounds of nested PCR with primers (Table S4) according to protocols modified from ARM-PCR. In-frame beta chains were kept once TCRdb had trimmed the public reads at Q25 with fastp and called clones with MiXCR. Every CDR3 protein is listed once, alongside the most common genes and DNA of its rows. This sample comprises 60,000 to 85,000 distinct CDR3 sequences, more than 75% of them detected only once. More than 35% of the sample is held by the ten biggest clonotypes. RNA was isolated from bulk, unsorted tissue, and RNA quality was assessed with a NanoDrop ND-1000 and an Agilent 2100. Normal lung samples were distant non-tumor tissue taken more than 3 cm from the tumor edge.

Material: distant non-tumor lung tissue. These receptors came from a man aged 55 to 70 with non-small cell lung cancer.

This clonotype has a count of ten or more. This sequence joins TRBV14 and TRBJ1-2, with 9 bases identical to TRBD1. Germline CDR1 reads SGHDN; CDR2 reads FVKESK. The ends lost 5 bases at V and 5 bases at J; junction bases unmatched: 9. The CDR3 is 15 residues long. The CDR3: CASSTSGTGQYGYTF. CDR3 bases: TGTGCCAGCAGCACTTCCGGGACAGGGCAATATGGCTACACCTTC.

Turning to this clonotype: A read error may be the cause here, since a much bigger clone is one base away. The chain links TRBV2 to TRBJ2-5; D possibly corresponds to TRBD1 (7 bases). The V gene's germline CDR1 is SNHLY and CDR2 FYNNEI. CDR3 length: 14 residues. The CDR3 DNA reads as TGTGCCATCAGTGAAGCAGGGGGGAGAGAGACCCAGTACTTC. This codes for CAISEAGGRETQYF.

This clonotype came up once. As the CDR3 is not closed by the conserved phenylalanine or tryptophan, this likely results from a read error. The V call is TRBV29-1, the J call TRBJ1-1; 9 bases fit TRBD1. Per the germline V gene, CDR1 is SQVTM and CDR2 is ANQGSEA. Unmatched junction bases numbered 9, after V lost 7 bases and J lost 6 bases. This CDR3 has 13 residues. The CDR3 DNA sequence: TGCAGCGCCTCGACAGGGGGGGACGCTGAAGCTTTCCTT. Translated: CSASTGGDAEAFL.

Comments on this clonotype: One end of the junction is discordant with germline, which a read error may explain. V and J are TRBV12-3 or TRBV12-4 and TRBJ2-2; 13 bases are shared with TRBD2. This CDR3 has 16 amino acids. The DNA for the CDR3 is TGTGCCAGTACGCTGGGACTAGCGGGGAACACCCGGGAGCTGTTTTTT. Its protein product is CASTLGLAGNTRELFF.

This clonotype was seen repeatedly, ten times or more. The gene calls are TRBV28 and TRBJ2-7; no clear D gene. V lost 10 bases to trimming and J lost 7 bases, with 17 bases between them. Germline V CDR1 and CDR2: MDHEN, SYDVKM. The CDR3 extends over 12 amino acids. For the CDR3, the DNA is TGTGCCACTTCTACAGCTCTGGTAGAGCAGTACTTC. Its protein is CATSTALVEQYF.

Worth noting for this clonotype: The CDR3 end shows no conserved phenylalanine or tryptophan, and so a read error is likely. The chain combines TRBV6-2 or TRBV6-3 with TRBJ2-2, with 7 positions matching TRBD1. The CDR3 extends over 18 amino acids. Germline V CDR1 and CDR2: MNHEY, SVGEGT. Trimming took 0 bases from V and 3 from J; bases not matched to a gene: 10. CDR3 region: CASSYSAPWDSYTGELFL. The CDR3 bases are TGTGCCAGCAGTTACTCGGCCCCTTGGGACAGCTACACCGGGGAGCTGTTTCTT.

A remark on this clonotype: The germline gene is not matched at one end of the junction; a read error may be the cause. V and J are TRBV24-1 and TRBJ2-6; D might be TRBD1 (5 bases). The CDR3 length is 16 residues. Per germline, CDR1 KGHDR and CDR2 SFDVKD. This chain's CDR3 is CTTSGPTTSGANVLTF. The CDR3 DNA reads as TGTACCACCAGTGGACCTACCACCTCTGGGGCAAACGTCCTGACTTTC.

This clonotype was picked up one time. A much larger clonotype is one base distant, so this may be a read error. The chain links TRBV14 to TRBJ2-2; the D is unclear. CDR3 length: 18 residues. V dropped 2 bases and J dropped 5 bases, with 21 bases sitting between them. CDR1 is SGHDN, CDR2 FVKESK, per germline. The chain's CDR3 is CASSQHSTAFWGTGELFF. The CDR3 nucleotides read TGTGCCAGCAGCCAACACTCGACTGCCTTTTGGGGAACCGGGGAGCTGTTTTTT.

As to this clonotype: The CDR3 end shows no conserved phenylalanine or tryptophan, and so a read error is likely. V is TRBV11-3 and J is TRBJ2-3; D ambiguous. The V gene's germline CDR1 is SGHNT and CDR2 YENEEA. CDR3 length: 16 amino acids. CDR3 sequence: CSSSSGLADSTDTQYY. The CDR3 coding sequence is TGTTCCAGTAGCTCCGGGTTAGCAGATAGCACAGATACGCAGTATTAT.

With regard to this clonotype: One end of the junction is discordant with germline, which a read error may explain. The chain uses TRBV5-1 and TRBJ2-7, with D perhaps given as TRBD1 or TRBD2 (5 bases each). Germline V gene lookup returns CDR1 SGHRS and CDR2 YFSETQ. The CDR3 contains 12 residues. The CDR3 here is CASSLEDNEQYF. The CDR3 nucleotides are TGCGCGAGCAGCTTGGAGGACAACGAGCAGTACTTC.

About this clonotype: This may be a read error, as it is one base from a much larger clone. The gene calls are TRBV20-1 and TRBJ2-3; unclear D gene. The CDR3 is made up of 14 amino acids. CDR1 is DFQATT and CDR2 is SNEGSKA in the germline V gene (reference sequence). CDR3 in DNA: TGCAGTGGTAGAGGTTGGACGGATCCAGATACGCAGTATTTT. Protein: CSGRGWTDPDTQYF.

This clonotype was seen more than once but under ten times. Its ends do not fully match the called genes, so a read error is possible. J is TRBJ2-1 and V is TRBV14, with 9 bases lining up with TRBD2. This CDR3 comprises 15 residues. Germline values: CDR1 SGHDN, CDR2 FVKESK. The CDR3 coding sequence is TGTGACAGCAGCCCGGGATTAGCGGGAGTTGATGAGCAGTTTTTC. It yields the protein CDSSPGLAGVDEQFF.

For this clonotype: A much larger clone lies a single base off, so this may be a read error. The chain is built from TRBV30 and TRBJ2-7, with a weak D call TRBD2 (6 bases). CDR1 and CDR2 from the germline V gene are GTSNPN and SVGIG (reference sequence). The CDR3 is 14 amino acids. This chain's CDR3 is CAWRGGQGHYKQYF. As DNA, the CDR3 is TGTGCCTGGAGGGGGGGTCAGGGTCACTACAAGCAGTACTTC.

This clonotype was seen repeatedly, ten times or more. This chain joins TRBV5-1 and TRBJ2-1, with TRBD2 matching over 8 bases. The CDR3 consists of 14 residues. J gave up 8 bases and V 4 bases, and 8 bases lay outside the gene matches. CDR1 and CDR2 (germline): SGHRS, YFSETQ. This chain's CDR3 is CASSRQSGSDEQFF. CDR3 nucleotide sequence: TGCGCCAGCAGCCGCCAAAGCGGGAGCGATGAGCAGTTCTTC.

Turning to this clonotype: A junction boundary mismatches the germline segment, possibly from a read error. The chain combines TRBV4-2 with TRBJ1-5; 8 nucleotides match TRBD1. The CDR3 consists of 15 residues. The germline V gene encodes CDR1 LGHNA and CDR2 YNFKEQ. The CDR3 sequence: CASSQTGTGTQSQHF. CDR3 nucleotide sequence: TGTGCCAGCAGCCAGACCGGGACAGGCACGCAGTCCCAACATTTT.

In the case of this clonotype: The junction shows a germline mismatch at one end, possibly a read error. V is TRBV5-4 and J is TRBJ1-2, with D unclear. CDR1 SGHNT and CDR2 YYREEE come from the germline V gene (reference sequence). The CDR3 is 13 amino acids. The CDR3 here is CASSLEENYVYTF. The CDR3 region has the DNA TGTGCCAGTAGCTTGGAGGAAAACTATGTCTACACCTTC. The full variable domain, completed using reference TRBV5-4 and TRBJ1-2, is ETGVTQSPTHLIKTRGQQVTLRCSSQSGHNTVSWYQQALGQGPQFIFQYYREEENGRGNFPPRFSGLQFPNYSSELNVNALELDDSALYLCASSLEENYVYTFGSGTRLTVV.

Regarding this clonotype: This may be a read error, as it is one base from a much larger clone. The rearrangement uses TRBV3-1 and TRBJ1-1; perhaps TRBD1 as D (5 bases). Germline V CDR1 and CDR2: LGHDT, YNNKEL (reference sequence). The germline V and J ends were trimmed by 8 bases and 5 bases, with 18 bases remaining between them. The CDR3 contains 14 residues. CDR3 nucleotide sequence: TGTGCCAGCGGCCTCCAGGGTCCCCGAACTGAAGCTTTCTTT. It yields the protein CASGLQGPRTEAFF. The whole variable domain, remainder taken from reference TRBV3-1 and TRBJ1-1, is DTAVSQTPKYLVTQMGNDKSIKCEQNLGHDTMYWYKQDSKKFLKIMFSYNNKELIINETVPNRFSPKSPDKAHLNLHINSLELGDSAVYFCASGLQGPRTEAFFGQGTRLTVV.

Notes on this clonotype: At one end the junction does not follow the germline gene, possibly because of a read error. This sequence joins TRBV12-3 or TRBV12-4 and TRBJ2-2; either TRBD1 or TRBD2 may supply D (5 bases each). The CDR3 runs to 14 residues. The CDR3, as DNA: TGTGCCAGCAGTTTGAATATGGACACTGGGGAGCCGTTTTTT. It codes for CASSLNMDTGEPFF.

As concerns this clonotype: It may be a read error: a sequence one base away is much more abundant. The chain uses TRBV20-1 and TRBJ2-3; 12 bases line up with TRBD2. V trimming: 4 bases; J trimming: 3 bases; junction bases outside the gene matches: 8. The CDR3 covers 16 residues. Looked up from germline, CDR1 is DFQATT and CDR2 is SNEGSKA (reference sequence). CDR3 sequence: CSATRRLAGETDTQYF. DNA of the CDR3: TGCAGTGCTACCAGAAGACTAGCGGGAGAGACAGATACGCAGTATTTT.

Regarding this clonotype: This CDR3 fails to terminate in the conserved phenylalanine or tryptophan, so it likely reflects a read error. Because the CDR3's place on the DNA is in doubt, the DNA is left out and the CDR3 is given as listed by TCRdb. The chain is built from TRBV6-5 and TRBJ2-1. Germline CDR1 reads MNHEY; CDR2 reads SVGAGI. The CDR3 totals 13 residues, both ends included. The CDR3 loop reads CASSYGVLDERFI.

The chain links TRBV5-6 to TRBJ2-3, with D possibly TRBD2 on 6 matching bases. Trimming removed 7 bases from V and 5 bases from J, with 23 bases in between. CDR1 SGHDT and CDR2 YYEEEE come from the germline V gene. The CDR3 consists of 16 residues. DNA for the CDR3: TGTGCCAGCGACCCCCTAGACGGGAGAGGGATAGATACGCAGTATTTT. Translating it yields CASDPLDGRGIDTQYF.

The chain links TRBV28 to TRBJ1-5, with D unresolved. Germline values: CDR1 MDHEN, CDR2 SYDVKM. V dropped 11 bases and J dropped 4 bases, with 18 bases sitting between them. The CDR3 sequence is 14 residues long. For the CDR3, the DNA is TGTGCCCACAGTCTCTCGGGAAGTAATCAGCCCCAGCATTTT. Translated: CAHSLSGSNQPQHF.

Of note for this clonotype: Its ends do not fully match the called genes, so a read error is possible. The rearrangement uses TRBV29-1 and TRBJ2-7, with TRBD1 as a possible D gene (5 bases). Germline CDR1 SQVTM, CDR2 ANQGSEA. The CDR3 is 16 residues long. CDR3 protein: CSVQESHVTASYEQYF. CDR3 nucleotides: TGCAGCGTTCAAGAGTCCCACGTGACAGCTTCCTACGAGCAGTATTTC.

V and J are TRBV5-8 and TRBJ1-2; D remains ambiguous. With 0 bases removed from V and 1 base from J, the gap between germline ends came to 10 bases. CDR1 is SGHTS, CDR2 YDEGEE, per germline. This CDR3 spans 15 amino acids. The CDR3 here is CASSLVGDINYGYTF. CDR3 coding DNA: TGTGCCAGCAGCTTGGTCGGCGATATTAACTATGGCTACACCTTC.

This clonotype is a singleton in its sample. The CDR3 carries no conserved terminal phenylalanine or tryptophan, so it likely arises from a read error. For the CDR3, the DNA is TGCGCCAGCAGCTGGACGAGGCAGGCCGCGGGTCCTGACCACGAGCAGTACTTG. Translating gives CASSWTRQAAGPDHEQYL. The rearrangement joins TRBV5-1 to TRBJ2-7, with D perhaps matching TRBD2 (5 bases). V was pared by 3 bases and J by 5 bases, with 27 bases between. This CDR3 comprises 18 residues. CDR1 is SGHRS and CDR2 is YFSETQ in the germline V gene.

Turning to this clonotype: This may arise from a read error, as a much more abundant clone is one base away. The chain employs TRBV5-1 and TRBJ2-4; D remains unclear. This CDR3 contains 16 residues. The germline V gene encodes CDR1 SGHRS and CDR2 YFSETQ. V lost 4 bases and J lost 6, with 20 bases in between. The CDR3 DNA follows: TGCGCCAGCAGCCACTCTTCACTCCGGCTCGGAAACATTCAGTACTTC. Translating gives CASSHSSLRLGNIQYF.

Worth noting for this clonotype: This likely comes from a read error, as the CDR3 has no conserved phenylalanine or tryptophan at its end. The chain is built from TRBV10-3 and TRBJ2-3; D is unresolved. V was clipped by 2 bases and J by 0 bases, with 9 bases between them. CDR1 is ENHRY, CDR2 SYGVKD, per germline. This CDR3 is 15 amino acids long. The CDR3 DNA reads TGTGCCATCAGTGAGCGCCGTCAGAGCACAGATACGCAGTATTTG. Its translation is CAISERRQSTDTQYL.

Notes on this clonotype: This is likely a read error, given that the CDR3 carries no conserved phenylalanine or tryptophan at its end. DNA for the CDR3: TGTGCCAACAGCGCACAGGGAGAGACCCAGTACTTA. It is translated as CANSAQGETQYL. The V and J genes are TRBV11-2 and TRBJ2-5; perhaps TRBD1 as D (6 bases). Germline assignment: CDR1 SGHAT and CDR2 FQNNGV. The CDR3 runs to 12 residues.

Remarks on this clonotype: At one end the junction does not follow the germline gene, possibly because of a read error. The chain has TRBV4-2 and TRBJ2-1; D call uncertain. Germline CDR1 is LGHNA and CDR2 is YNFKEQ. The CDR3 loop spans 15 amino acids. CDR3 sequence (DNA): TGTACCAGCAGCCCAACATACGAAGTAACCAATGAGCAGTTCTTC. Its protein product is CTSSPTYEVTNEQFF.